This T cell receptor beta chain was observed in a study of naive and memory T cell subsets. An equimolar mix of two oligonucleotides served as the beta constant-region primer for TRBC1 and TRBC2. Via MiXCR, TCRdb re-called the UMI-ligation and nested PCR reads, giving one row per CDR3 protein. The sample has about 35,000 distinct CDR3 sequences; about 14% are singletons. This CDR3 spans 14 amino acids. J was trimmed by 7 bases and V by 6 bases; bases with no gene match: 5. Germline V gene lookup returns CDR1 SQVTM and CDR2 ANQGSEA. This clonotype appeared a few times. The chain has TRBV29-1 and TRBJ2-1; 14 bases agree with TRBD2. The source of this sequence is a human donor in good health. The sample comprised effector memory CD4+ T cells from blood. Subset: effector memory, CD45RA- CD27-. The CDR3 bases are TGCAGCGTCCGAGGACTAGCGGGAGGTAATGAGCAGTTCTTC. It specifies CSVRGLAGGNEQFF.